These 7 T cell receptor beta chains were all obtained from the same sample, sequenced in a study of cytomegalovirus exposure and HLA in healthy donors. PCR amplification relied on 60 Vbeta primers (plus 13 Jbeta primers). Sequencing was performed with immunoSEQ multiplex PCR; in TCRdb, only in-frame clones are kept and a portion is missing. The table lists under 150,000 clones, more than 80% of them singletons. Sequenced sample: PBMCs. The receptors stem from a woman aged 40 to 50 in good health and CMV-seropositive.

As DNA, the CDR3 is TGCGCCAGCAGCACCGGGACAGGGGAGTCCTACGAGCAGTACTTC. Amino acids: CASSTGTGESYEQYF. The chain couples TRBV5-1 to TRBJ2-7, with TRBD1 matching 10 bases. Unmatched junction bases numbered 5, after V lost 4 bases and J lost 1 base. The germline CDR1 and CDR2 sequences are SGHRS and YFSETQ. The CDR3 contains 15 residues.

This rearrangement joins TRBV7-2 to TRBJ2-1; 7 nucleotides match TRBD2. J was trimmed by 8 bases and V by 5 bases; bases with no gene match: 9. The CDR3 length is 14 residues. Looked up from germline, CDR1 is SGHTA and CDR2 is FQGNSA. DNA of the CDR3: TGTGCCAGCAGCCTCTCCTGGCGGGAGTATGAGCAGTTCTTC. It specifies CASSLSWREYEQFF.

The V call is TRBV18, the J call TRBJ1-1; TRBD1 matches 9 bases. The CDR3 is 15 amino acids. V gave up 3 bases and J gave up 1 base; unmatched junction bases: 3. Germline values: CDR1 KGHSH, CDR2 LQKENI. This CDR3 reads CASSPGQGSNTEAFF. The CDR3 DNA follows: TGTGCCAGCTCACCGGGACAGGGCTCGAACACTGAAGCTTTCTTT.

This rearrangement joins TRBV29-1 to TRBJ2-5, with TRBD1 identical over 7 bases. The V gene end was trimmed by 6 bases and the J gene end by 2 bases; junction bases not matched to a gene: 9. The CDR3 totals 14 residues. Germline lookup yields CDR1 SQVTM and CDR2 ANQGSEA. The CDR3 coding sequence is TGCAGCGTAGGACTGAGGGACAGACAAGAGACCCAGTACTTC. Translation gives CSVGLRDRQETQYF.

The rearrangement uses TRBV5-4 and TRBJ1-4; TRBD1 agrees at 7 bases. This CDR3 region has 15 residues. The trim removed 4 bases at V and 5 bases at J, leaving 8 bases unmatched. Germline V gives CDR1 SGHNT, CDR2 YYREEE (reference sequence). CDR3 DNA sequence: TGTGCCAGCAGCCACGGACAGGAACTAAATGAAAAACTGTTTTTT. Translating it yields CASSHGQELNEKLFF. Based on the CDR3 plus reference TRBV5-4 and TRBJ1-4, the full variable domain is ETGVTQSPTHLIKTRGQQVTLRCSSQSGHNTVSWYQQALGQGPQFIFQYYREEENGRGNFPPRFSGLQFPNYSSELNVNALELDDSALYLCASSHGQELNEKLFFGSGTQLSVL.

The V and J genes are TRBV5-3 and TRBJ1-2; a possible D gene is TRBD1 (6 bases). TRBV5-3 is reported as an ORF; its role is uncertain. The CDR3 loop spans 15 amino acids. The germline V and J ends were trimmed by 4 bases and 0 bases, with 13 bases remaining between them. DNA for the CDR3: TGTGCCAGAAGCAACGGACAGAGCCCTAACTATGGCTACACCTTC. Protein: CARSNGQSPNYGYTF.

The V and J genes are TRBV9 and TRBJ2-3; weak D call: TRBD1 (5 bases). Trimming shortened V by 0 bases and J by 2 bases, and 10 bases separated the two germline ends. The germline gives CDR1 SGDLS, CDR2 YYNGEE. This CDR3 comprises 15 residues. CDR3 in amino acids: CASSVEQGPTDTQYF. DNA of the CDR3: TGTGCCAGCAGCGTAGAGCAGGGCCCCACAGATACGCAGTATTTT.